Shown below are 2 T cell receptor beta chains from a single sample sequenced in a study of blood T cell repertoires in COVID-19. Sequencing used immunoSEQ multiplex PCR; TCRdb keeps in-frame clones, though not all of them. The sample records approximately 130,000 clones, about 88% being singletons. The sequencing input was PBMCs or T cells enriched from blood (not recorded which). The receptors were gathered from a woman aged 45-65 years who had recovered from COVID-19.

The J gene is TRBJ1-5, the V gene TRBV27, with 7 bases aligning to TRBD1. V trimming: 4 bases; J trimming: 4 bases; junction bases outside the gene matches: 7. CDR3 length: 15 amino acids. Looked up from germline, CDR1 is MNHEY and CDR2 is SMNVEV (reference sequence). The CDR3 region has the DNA TGTGCCAGCAGTTCACTGGGACAGTTAAATCAGCCCCAGCATTTT. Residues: CASSSLGQLNQPQHF.

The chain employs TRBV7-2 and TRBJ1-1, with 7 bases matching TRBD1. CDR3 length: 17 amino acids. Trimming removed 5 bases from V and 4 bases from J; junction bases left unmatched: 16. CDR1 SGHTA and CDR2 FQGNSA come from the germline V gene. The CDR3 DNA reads TGTGCCAGCAGCCTTAGAACTGAGGGGGCGCGGGGCACTGAAGCTTTCTTT. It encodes CASSLRTEGARGTEAFF.